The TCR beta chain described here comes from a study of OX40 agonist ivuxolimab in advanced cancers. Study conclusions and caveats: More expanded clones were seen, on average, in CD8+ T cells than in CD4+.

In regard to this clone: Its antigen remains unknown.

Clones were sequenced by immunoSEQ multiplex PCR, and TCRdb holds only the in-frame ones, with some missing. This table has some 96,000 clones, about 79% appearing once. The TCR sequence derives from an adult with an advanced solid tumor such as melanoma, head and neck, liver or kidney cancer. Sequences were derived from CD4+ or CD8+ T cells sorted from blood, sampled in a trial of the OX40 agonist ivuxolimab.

CDR3: CASSMGQGVYEQYF. CDR3 in DNA: TGTGCCAGTAGTATGGGACAGGGGGTCTACGAGCAGTACTTC. J is TRBJ2-7 and V is TRBV19; 11 bases match TRBD1. With 3 bases clipped from V and 3 bases from J, the junction kept 1 base outside the gene matches. This CDR3 comprises 14 residues. Germline lookup yields CDR1 LNHDA and CDR2 SQIVND (reference sequence).